This T cell receptor beta chain was recorded in a study of cytomegalovirus exposure and HLA in healthy donors. Study-wide results and limits: As was reported, the HLA-A and HLA-B alleles of most subjects were accurately predicted from TCR beta sequences. A reported reduction in N-insertions relative to the 666-donor mean was seen in an Asian-associated ancestry cluster in a later analysis.

As to this clone: The antigen is not known.

Primers: 60 Vbeta forward and 13 Jbeta reverse. Original analysis: Tens of millions of unique TCR beta chains, roughly 11 million shared, were counted in a later analysis. Profiling relied on immunoSEQ multiplex PCR, and the TCRdb table lists in-frame clones only, not all of them. V, J and clone size reflect that table, while D and trimming were determined from the DNA. The sample contains some 190,000 clones, almost 75% of which appear only once. CDR3 size: 14 residues. Germline CDR1 and CDR2: MNHEY and SVGAGI. V shed 8 bases and J 6 bases; nucleotides not matched to a gene: 7. The TCR sequence derives from a woman in her twenties or thirties in good health and CMV-seropositive. The sample taken for sequencing was PBMCs. This chain links TRBV6-5 with TRBJ1-5; 10 nucleotides agree with TRBD1. The CDR3 reads CASWETGGSQPQHF. The CDR3 DNA sequence: TGTGCCAGCTGGGAGACAGGGGGCAGTCAGCCCCAGCATTTT.